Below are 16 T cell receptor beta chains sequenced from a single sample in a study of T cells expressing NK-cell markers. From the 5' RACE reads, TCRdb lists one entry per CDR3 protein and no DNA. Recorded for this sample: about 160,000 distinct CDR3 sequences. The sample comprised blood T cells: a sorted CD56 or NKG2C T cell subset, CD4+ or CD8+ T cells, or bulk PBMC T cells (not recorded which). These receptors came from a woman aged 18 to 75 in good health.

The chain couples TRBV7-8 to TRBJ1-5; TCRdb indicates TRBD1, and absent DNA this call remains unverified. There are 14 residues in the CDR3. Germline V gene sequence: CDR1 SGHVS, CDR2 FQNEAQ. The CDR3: CASKLGASNQPQHF.

The CDR3 is CASSLGVGGPGSETQYF. This sequence joins TRBV7-9 and TRBJ2-5; the D call of TRBD1 rests on TCRdb alone, since no DNA is present to check it. The length of the CDR3 is 17 residues. The germline gives CDR1 SEHNR, CDR2 FQNEAQ (reference sequence). Using reference TRBV7-9 and TRBJ2-5 for the parts outside the CDR3, the full variable domain is DTGVSQNPRHKITKRGQNVTFRCDPISEHNRLYWYRQTLGQGPEFLTYFQNEAQLEKSRLLSDRFSAERPKGSFSTLEIQRTEQGDSAMYLCASSLGVGGPGSETQYFGPGTRLLVL.

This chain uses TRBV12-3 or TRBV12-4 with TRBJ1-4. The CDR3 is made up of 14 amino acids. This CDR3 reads CASSWDSGSEKLFF.

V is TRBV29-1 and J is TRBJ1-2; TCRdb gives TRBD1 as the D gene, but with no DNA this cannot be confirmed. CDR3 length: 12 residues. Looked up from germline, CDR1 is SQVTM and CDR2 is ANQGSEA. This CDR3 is CSVDTGNYGYTF. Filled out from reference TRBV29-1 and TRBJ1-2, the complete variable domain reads SAVISQKPSRDICQRGTSLTIQCQVDSQVTMMFWYRQQPGQSLTLIATANQGSEATYESGFVIDKFPISRPNLTFSTLTVSNMSPEDSSIYLCSVDTGNYGYTFGSGTRLTVV.

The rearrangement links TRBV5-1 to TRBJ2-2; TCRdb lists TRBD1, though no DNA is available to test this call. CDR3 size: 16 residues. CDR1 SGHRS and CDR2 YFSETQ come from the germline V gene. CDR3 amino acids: CASSAGTGTPTGELFF.

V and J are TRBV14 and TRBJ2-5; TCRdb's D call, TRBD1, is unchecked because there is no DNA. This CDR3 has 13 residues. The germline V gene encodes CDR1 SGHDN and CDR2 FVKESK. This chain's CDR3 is CTSSTGFAETQYF.

The CDR3 sequence: CASSPPLAGATNTGELFF. This rearrangement joins TRBV18 to TRBJ2-2; TCRdb designates TRBD2, a call that cannot be tested without DNA. CDR3 size: 18 residues. Germline V gene sequence: CDR1 KGHSH, CDR2 LQKENI.

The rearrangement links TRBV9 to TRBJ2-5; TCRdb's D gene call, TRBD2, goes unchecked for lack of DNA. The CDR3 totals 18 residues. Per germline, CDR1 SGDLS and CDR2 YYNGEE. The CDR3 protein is CASSVAGAGGPKVETQYF.

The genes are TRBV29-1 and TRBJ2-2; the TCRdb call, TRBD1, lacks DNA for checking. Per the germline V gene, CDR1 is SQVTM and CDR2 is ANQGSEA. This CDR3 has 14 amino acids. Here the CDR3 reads CSVGDRGRPGELFF.

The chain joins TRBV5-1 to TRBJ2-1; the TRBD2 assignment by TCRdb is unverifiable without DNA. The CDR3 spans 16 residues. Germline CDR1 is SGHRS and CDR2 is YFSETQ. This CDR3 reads CASSWMGLTSYNEQFF.

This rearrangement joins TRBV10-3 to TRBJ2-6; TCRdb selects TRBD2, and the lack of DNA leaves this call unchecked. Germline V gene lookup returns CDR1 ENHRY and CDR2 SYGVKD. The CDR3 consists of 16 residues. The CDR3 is CAISASGRVGANVLTF.

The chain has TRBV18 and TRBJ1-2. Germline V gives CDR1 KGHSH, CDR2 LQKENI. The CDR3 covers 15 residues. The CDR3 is CASSPKGGPPYGYTF.

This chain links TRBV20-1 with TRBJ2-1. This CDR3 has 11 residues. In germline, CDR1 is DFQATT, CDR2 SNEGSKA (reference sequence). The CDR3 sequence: CSAASLNEQFF.

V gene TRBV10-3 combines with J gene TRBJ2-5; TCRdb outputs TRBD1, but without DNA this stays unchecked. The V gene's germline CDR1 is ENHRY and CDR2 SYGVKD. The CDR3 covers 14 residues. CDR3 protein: CAISESKGSETQYF.

CDR3 in amino acids: CASSGGSGAQETQYF. The rearrangement uses TRBV2 and TRBJ2-5; the TRBD2 assignment by TCRdb is unverifiable without DNA. The CDR3 consists of 15 residues. Germline CDR1 reads SNHLY; CDR2 reads FYNNEI.

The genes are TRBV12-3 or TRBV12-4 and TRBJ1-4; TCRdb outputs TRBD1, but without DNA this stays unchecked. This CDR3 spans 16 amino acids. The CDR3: CASSFFPRGTNEKLFF.